A single sample is the source of the 23 T cell receptor beta chains below, sequenced in a study of T cell repertoires in cytomegalovirus infection. Their antigens are not known. MiXCR was run by TCRdb on the reads, yielding one entry per CDR3 protein. The table has 70,000 to 95,000 distinct CDR3 sequences, 25% to 30% seen once. Specimen: CD8+ T cells from cultured PBMCs, collected from culture after CMV antigen stimulation. The receptors derive from a human donor in good health (CMV status not recorded). Some clones in this sample may be carry-over from other donors' samples.

The V gene is TRBV19, the J gene TRBJ1-5; the D gene is possibly TRBD1 (6 bases). The germline CDR1 and CDR2 sequences are LNHDA and SQIVND (reference sequence). V was pared by 7 bases and J by 3 bases, with 16 bases between. The CDR3 runs to 15 residues. CDR3 in DNA: TGTGCCAGTACCACCCCAGGACAGTACAATCAGCCCCAGCATTTT. This translates into CASTTPGQYNQPQHF.

There are many counts of this clonotype. The chain combines TRBV20-1 with TRBJ1-6, with D possibly TRBD1 on 6 matching bases. V was trimmed by 0 bases and J by 5 bases, leaving 11 bases between them. The CDR3 spans 15 residues. Germline CDR1 and CDR2: DFQATT and SNEGSKA (reference sequence). The CDR3 nucleotides read TGCAGTGCTAGAGATCTGGGGGCCAATAATTCACCCCTCCACTTT. This sequence encodes CSARDLGANNSPLHF.

This clonotype was detected many times. The chain combines TRBV15 with TRBJ1-4, with D uncertain. The CDR3 runs to 14 residues. Trimming pared 2 bases from V and 11 bases from J, leaving 15 bases between. CDR1 LNHNV and CDR2 YYDKDF come from the germline V gene (reference sequence). CDR3 DNA: TGTGCCACCAGCAGATCCGGCAGATCGGGGAAACTGTTTTTT. It encodes CATSRSGRSGKLFF.

This clonotype has a handful of counts. The chain joins TRBV7-2 to TRBJ2-5; 10 bases fit TRBD2. CDR1 and CDR2 (germline): SGHTA, FQGNSA. J was trimmed by 5 bases and V by 2 bases; bases with no gene match: 8. The length of the CDR3 is 16 residues. CDR3: CASSLFLAGAGETQYF. As DNA, the CDR3 is TGTGCCAGCAGCTTATTTCTAGCGGGGGCCGGGGAGACCCAGTACTTC.

The chain couples TRBV9 to TRBJ1-2, with D perhaps TRBD1 (5 bases). CDR3 length: 15 amino acids. Trimming left V 1 base short and J 6 bases short, with 16 bases between. Germline V gene lookup returns CDR1 SGDLS and CDR2 YYNGEE. CDR3 DNA: TGTGCCAGCAGCGTAACGGCGGGCAGGGCGGATGGCTACACCTTC. The encoded protein is CASSVTAGRADGYTF.

This clonotype has only a few counts. This chain links TRBV19 with TRBJ2-1; D may correspond to TRBD1 or TRBD2 (5 bases each). The CDR3 contains 15 residues. Trimming cost V 6 bases and J 0 bases, with 12 bases left between them. Germline loops: CDR1 LNHDA, CDR2 SQIVND (reference sequence). CDR3 loop: CASSGTVSSYNEQFF. The CDR3 DNA follows: TGTGCCAGTAGCGGGACCGTAAGCTCCTACAATGAGCAGTTCTTC. Full variable domain (missing parts from reference TRBV19 and TRBJ2-1): DGGITQSPKYLFRKEGQNVTLSCEQNLNHDAMYWYRQDPGQGLRLIYYSQIVNDFQKGDIAEGYSVSREKKESFPLTVTSAQKNPTAFYLCASSGTVSSYNEQFFGPGTRLTVL.

A few counts support this clonotype. The V gene is TRBV7-9, the J gene TRBJ2-7, with D unresolved. There are 11 residues in the CDR3. Trimming stripped 5 bases from V and 3 bases from J, with 5 bases between. Germline CDR1 and CDR2: SEHNR and FQNEAQ (reference sequence). This CDR3 is CASSERYEQYF. Here the CDR3 DNA reads TGTGCCAGCAGCGAACGCTACGAGCAGTACTTC.

The chain carries TRBV6-6 and TRBJ1-1, with D perhaps TRBD1 (6 bases). Trimming stripped 6 bases from V and 5 bases from J, with 10 bases between. Germline-derived CDR1 and CDR2 are MNHNY and SVGAGI (reference sequence). The CDR3 totals 12 residues. The DNA for the CDR3 is TGTGCCAGCAGGATACAGGGAACTGAAGCTTTCTTT. Translation: CASRIQGTEAFF.

This clonotype occurred a few times. CDR3 coding DNA: TGTGCCAGCAGTTTAGGTTTCCCCCTCTATGGCTACACCTTC. This translates into CASSLGFPLYGYTF. This chain joins TRBV12-3 or TRBV12-4 and TRBJ1-2; D is unresolved. Trimming left V 1 base short and J 4 bases short, with 10 bases between. The CDR3 is 14 amino acids.

J is TRBJ2-1 and V is TRBV27; D may be TRBD1 (6 bases). The CDR3 covers 14 residues. The V gene's germline CDR1 is MNHEY and CDR2 SMNVEV (reference sequence). Trimming removed 3 bases at V and 4 bases at J, with 10 bases between. CDR3 region: CASSLYGQYNEQFF. As DNA, the CDR3 is TGTGCCAGCAGTTTGTACGGACAGTACAATGAGCAGTTCTTC.

This clonotype was seen more than once but under ten times. The V gene is TRBV27, the J gene TRBJ1-2; 8 bases map to TRBD1. CDR1 is MNHEY, CDR2 SMNVEV, per germline (reference sequence). There are 14 residues in the CDR3. Unmatched junction bases numbered 8, after V lost 7 bases and J lost 4 bases. CDR3 in amino acids: CASTGTGGSYGYTF. CDR3 sequence (DNA): TGTGCCAGCACAGGAACAGGGGGTAGCTATGGCTACACCTTC.

The rearrangement joins TRBV19 to TRBJ1-5; 9 nucleotides match TRBD1. Trimming took 7 bases from V and 7 from J; bases not matched to a gene: 8. CDR3 length: 14 residues. Germline CDR1 reads LNHDA; CDR2 reads SQIVND (reference sequence). For the CDR3, the DNA is TGTGCCAGTACCGGGACAGGGATTTGGCAGCCCCAGCATTTT. It encodes CASTGTGIWQPQHF. Full variable domain (missing parts from reference TRBV19 and TRBJ1-5): DGGITQSPKYLFRKEGQNVTLSCEQNLNHDAMYWYRQDPGQGLRLIYYSQIVNDFQKGDIAEGYSVSREKKESFPLTVTSAQKNPTAFYLCASTGTGIWQPQHFGDGTRLSIL.

This clonotype was observed a few times. V usage is TRBV7-9 and J usage is TRBJ2-1, with D perhaps TRBD2 (6 bases). The V and J ends lost 4 bases and 0 bases respectively, with 13 bases between them. Per the germline V gene, CDR1 is SEHNR and CDR2 is FQNEAQ (reference sequence). CDR3 length: 16 residues. As DNA, the CDR3 is TGTGCCAGCAGCTCCAGGACTACCAGCTCCTACAATGAGCAGTTCTTC. Its translation: CASSSRTTSSYNEQFF.

The chain links TRBV12-3 or TRBV12-4 to TRBJ2-1, with TRBD2 matching 8 bases. The V segment lost 7 bases and the J segment 8 bases; nucleotides outside the gene matches: 13. CDR3 size: 15 residues. CDR3 nucleotides: TGTGCCAGCACCCGGGGGGGGGGTACGCAGGATGAGCAGTTCTTC. This codes for CASTRGGGTQDEQFF.

This clonotype showed up many times. The V and J genes are TRBV7-2 and TRBJ1-5; no definite D call. With 1 base removed from V and 9 bases from J, the gap between germline ends came to 13 bases. The length of the CDR3 is 14 residues. The germline V gene encodes CDR1 SGHTA and CDR2 FQGNSA. The CDR3 nucleotides are TGTGCCAGCAGCTTAGAGGCGGCCTCGGGGCCCCAGCATTTT. The encoded protein is CASSLEAASGPQHF.

The CDR3 nucleotides are TGTGCCACCAGCAGAGAGGGGGGGATCAGTCAGCCCCAGCATTTT. This encodes CATSREGGISQPQHF. The chain carries TRBV15 and TRBJ1-5, with D possibly TRBD1 on 5 matching bases. In germline, CDR1 is LNHNV, CDR2 YYDKDF (reference sequence). The CDR3 is made up of 15 amino acids. V shed 0 bases and J shed 6 bases, with 12 bases lying between them.

The V and J genes are TRBV20-1 and TRBJ2-3; D call uncertain. Germline V gene sequence: CDR1 DFQATT, CDR2 SNEGSKA (reference sequence). The V and J ends lost 4 bases and 4 bases respectively, with 12 bases between them. This CDR3 contains 13 residues. The CDR3 region is CSATPMVADTQYF. CDR3 bases: TGCAGTGCTACGCCGATGGTTGCAGATACGCAGTATTTT.

This sequence joins TRBV7-2 and TRBJ2-3; 9 nucleotides match TRBD2. Per the germline V gene, CDR1 is SGHTA and CDR2 is FQGNSA. The CDR3 totals 15 residues. V lost 1 base, J lost 5 bases, and 4 bases stayed unmatched. The chain's CDR3 is CASSLGRGGLDTQYF. The DNA for the CDR3 is TGTGCCAGCAGCTTAGGGCGGGGGGGATTAGATACGCAGTATTTT.

The V call is TRBV4-2, the J call TRBJ2-2; 10 nucleotides align to TRBD1. The germline CDR1 and CDR2 sequences are LGHNA and YNFKEQ. The CDR3 extends over 19 amino acids. The J segment lost 1 base and the V segment lost 0 bases, leaving 8 bases of the junction unmatched. CDR3 sequence (DNA): TGTGCCAGCAGCCAAGACCCCGTCGACAGGGGGCAGAACACCGGGGAGCTGTTTTTT. Its translation: CASSQDPVDRGQNTGELFF.

The chain combines TRBV6-2 or TRBV6-3 with TRBJ2-7; D might be TRBD2 (5 bases). Trimming stripped 6 bases from V and 7 bases from J, with 13 bases between. CDR1 MNHEY and CDR2 SVGEGT come from the germline V gene. The CDR3 consists of 12 residues. CDR3 in amino acids: CASRTTQREQYF. The CDR3 DNA reads as TGTGCCAGCAGGACTACTCAGCGGGAGCAGTACTTC.

The chain carries TRBV12-3 or TRBV12-4 and TRBJ1-2; maybe TRBD1 (5 bases). The CDR3 runs 14 residues. V was shortened by 3 bases and J by 4 bases, with 12 bases between the two germline ends. The chain's CDR3 is CASSFGGVGYGYTF. The CDR3 nucleotides are TGTGCCAGCAGTTTCGGGGGTGTAGGCTATGGCTACACCTTC.

The genes are TRBV18 and TRBJ1-1; TRBD1 matches at 11 bases. The CDR3 is 17 residues long. Germline CDR1 is KGHSH and CDR2 is LQKENI. J gave up 4 bases and V 3 bases, and 10 bases lay outside the gene matches. The CDR3 region is CASSPRSGTGGTTEAFF. DNA for the CDR3: TGTGCCAGCTCACCCCGATCAGGGACAGGGGGAACCACTGAAGCTTTCTTT.

Ten or more counts support this clonotype. This rearrangement joins TRBV2 to TRBJ1-6; unclear D gene. CDR1 is SNHLY, CDR2 FYNNEI, per germline. The CDR3 extends over 15 amino acids. V lost 3 bases and J lost 5, with 11 bases in between. This CDR3 is CASSDRAADNSPLHF. The CDR3 region has the DNA TGTGCCAGCAGTGATCGGGCAGCGGATAATTCACCCCTCCACTTT.